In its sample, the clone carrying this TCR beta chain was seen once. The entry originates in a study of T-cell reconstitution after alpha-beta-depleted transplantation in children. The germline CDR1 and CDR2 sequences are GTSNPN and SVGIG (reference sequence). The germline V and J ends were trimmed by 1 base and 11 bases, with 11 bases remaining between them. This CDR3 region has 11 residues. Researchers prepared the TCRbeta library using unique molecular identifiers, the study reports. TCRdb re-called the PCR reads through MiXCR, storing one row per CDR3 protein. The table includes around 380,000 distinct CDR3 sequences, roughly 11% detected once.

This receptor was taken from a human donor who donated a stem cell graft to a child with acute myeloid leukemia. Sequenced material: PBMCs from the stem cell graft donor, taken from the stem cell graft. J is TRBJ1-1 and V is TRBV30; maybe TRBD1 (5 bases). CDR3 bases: TGTGCCTGGAGTGGGGGGAAAAGGGCTTTCTTT. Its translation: CAWSGGKRAFF.